This TCR beta chain was observed in a study of T cells in women clearing cervical HPV infection. Per germline, CDR1 LNHDA and CDR2 SQIVND (reference sequence). V shed 5 bases and J shed 3 bases, with 11 bases lying between them. The CDR3 length is 13 residues. Here immunoSEQ multiplex PCR was the method, and the copy in TCRdb shows in-frame clones only, minus some. The sample has about 30,000 clones; the top ten hold more than 3%. Concerning this clone itself: Read coverage stops 3 residues before the CDR3 terminus; the germline J gene supplies the remainder.

What was sequenced was blood buffy coat. The chain uses TRBV19 and TRBJ2-7; D might be TRBD1 (5 bases). This sequence was found in a woman between 18 and 75 years old with a cervical HPV16 infection that either progressed to CIN3+ or cleared (not recorded which). The chain's CDR3 is CASSQGRFYEQYF. The CDR3 DNA, read in part, is TGTGCCAGTAGTCAGGGCAGGTTCTACGAG.